This T cell receptor (beta chain) was sequenced during a study of blood T cell repertoires in COVID-19. About the study: Samples of COVID-19 (acute and convalescent) were obtained from the United States, Italy and Spain.

Per the original methods: Amplification of reference gene primers was used by the study to estimate nucleated cell counts. Generated by immunoSEQ multiplex PCR, the TCRdb table keeps only in-frame clones and is missing some. For V, J and clone size, that table is used; D and trimming come from the DNA. This sample carries 85,000 to 130,000 clones, just under 85% of them seen once, and the ten largest clones take approximately 3.3%. In germline, CDR1 is DFQATT, CDR2 SNEGSKA (reference sequence). The CDR3 runs to 11 residues. The V end lost 6 bases, the J end lost 8 bases, and 13 bases lay between the germline ends.

The chain uses TRBV20-1 and TRBJ1-2, with a possible D match to TRBD1 (6 bases). This receptor was obtained from a woman of 80 years or more with active or convalescent COVID-19. Sequencing was carried out using peripheral blood. CDR3: CSAGTFLGYTF. CDR3 bases: TGCAGTGCGGGGACATTTCTCGGCTACACCTTC.